This is a list of T cell receptor beta chains from one sample in a study of early T cells in non-severe SARS-CoV-2 infection. TCRdb recomputed calls from the 5' RACE reads with MiXCR, one row per CDR3 protein. The table shows 70,000 to 90,000 distinct CDR3 sequences, with about 10% occurring only once. The sequences come from whole blood, collected at baseline. The receptors derive from an adult who was a healthcare worker with PCR-confirmed SARS-CoV-2 infection or an uninfected control (not recorded which). The CDR3 runs from the conserved cysteine through the conserved F or W. Fields, in order: J gene, V gene, D gene, clone size, CDR3 DNA, CDR3 protein. A D gene is named only where the DNA matches it firmly. Clone size is not always given. Where it is, it says once, few, many or a class for expanded clones.

>TRBJ2-3|TRBV13|TRBD2|NA
TGTGCCAGCAGCACTCGAGCGGGAGGGGGAGATACGCAGTATTTT
CASSTRAGGGDTQYF
>TRBJ2-1|TRBV20-1|NA|few
TGCAGTGCTGAATACAATGAGCAGTTCTTC
CSAEYNEQFF
>TRBJ2-7|TRBV7-2|TRBD2|many
TGTGCCAGCAGCGCCCGACTAGCGGGGTCTTACGAGCAGTACTTC
CASSARLAGSYEQYF
>TRBJ2-1|TRBV29-1|TRBD1|NA
TGCAGTTTCCGACAGGGGACCGTGCAGTTCTTC
CSFRQGTVQFF
>TRBJ2-1|TRBV7-6|NA|many
TGTGCCAGCAGCTTGGGGCAGCTCTACAATGAGCAGTTCTTC
CASSLGQLYNEQFF
>TRBJ2-2|TRBV7-3|NA|many
TGTGCCAGCAGCTCACAGGTCACCGGGGAGCTGTTTTTT
CASSSQVTGELFF
>TRBJ1-4|TRBV25-1|NA|NA
TGTGCCAGCAGTGAATTGACTAATGAAAAACTGTTTTTT
CASSELTNEKLFF
>TRBJ1-1|TRBV7-9|NA|few
TGTGCCAGCAGCTTAGATCGGTTGAACACTGAAGCTTTCTTT
CASSLDRLNTEAFF
>TRBJ2-3|TRBV28|NA|few
TGTGCCAGCAGTAACACAGGGTATCCTCGGGATACGCAGTATTTT
CASSNTGYPRDTQYF
>TRBJ2-7|TRBV28|NA|many
TGTGCCAGCACCGCCGGATCCTACGAGCAGTACTTC
CASTAGSYEQYF
>TRBJ2-2|TRBV27|NA|few
TGTGCCAGCAGCCACGAGGAGGAGCTGTTTTTT
CASSHEEELFF
>TRBJ2-5|TRBV7-9|NA|few
TGTGCCAGCAGCGAAGACAGGTACCAAGAGACCCAGTACTTC
CASSEDRYQETQYF
>TRBJ1-1|TRBV12-3/TRBV12-4|NA|NA
TGTGCCAGCAGCCGATTCCTGAACACTGAAGCTTTCTTT
CASSRFLNTEAFF
>TRBJ2-5|TRBV30|TRBD2|few
TGTGCCTGGAGTGTACATGGACTAGCGCCTTTTAGCGAAGAGACCCAGTACTTC
CAWSVHGLAPFSEETQYF
>TRBJ2-7|TRBV20-1|TRBD2|many
TGCAGTGCTAGAGTAGCGGGAGTAGTCGATTCCTACGAGCAGTACTTC
CSARVAGVVDSYEQYF
>TRBJ2-1|TRBV5-4|NA|many
TGTGCCAGCAGCATGACAAGTTTGGGTGATGAGCAGTTCTTC
CASSMTSLGDEQFF
>TRBJ2-7|TRBV12-3/TRBV12-4|TRBD2|few
TGTGCCAGCAGTTTATTTGGCGGGAGAGGATACGAGCAGTACTTC
CASSLFGGRGYEQYF
>TRBJ1-6|TRBV4-1|NA|NA
TGCGCCAGCAGCCACGTTACCTCATCGCCCCTCCACTTT
CASSHVTSSPLHF
>TRBJ2-3|TRBV11-2|NA|many
TGTGCCAGCAGCTTAGAGGGGGCGGGAGCAGATACGCAGTATTTT
CASSLEGAGADTQYF
>TRBJ2-5|TRBV6-2/TRBV6-3|TRBD1|NA
TGTGCCAGCAGCTGGACAGGGACGGCGGGAGAGACCCAGTACTTC
CASSWTGTAGETQYF
>TRBJ1-1|TRBV28|NA|few
TGTGCCAGCCCCTCAGGGCAGACGAACACTGAAGCTTTCTTT
CASPSGQTNTEAFF
>TRBJ2-5|TRBV25-1|TRBD1|NA
TGTGCCAGCCGACCTACAGGGGGACTTTCGGAGACCCAGTACTTC
CASRPTGGLSETQYF
>TRBJ1-3|TRBV9|NA|NA
TGTGCCAGCAGCCGACAGGAACTTTCTTGGACCTCTGGAAACACCATATATTTT
CASSRQELSWTSGNTIYF
>TRBJ2-2|TRBV20-1|TRBD2|NA
TGCAGTGCTAGCGGGGGGAGTAGACGTAACACCGGGGAGCTGTTTTTT
CSASGGSRRNTGELFF
>TRBJ2-1|TRBV9|TRBD1|few
TGTGCCAGCAGCGTCGGGACAGTTTTCTACAATGAGCAGTTCTTC
CASSVGTVFYNEQFF
>TRBJ2-7|TRBV12-2|NA|NA
TGTGCAAGTCGCTTTGGGACTAGCTTAAGAAGCTCCTACGAGCAGTACTTC
CASRFGTSLRSSYEQYF
>TRBJ2-3|TRBV7-9|NA|many
TGTGCCAGCAGCTTAGCTCCTCACAGGTGGGGCCCGGCCTTCAGCACAGATACGCAGTATTTT
CASSLAPHRWGPAFSTDTQYF
>TRBJ2-5|TRBV30|NA|many
TGTGCCTGGAGTTGGGGGCAAGAGACCCAGTACTTC
CAWSWGQETQYF
>TRBJ2-3|TRBV27|NA|many
TGTGCCAGCAGTTCCGGAGCCTTGCACCGTACGCAGTATTTT
CASSSGALHRTQYF
>TRBJ2-1|TRBV30|NA|few
TGTGCCTGGAGTTTCCAGGGGACGATTACTACGAAGGAGCAGTTCTTC
CAWSFQGTITTKEQFF
>TRBJ2-6|TRBV5-4|NA|NA
TGTGCCAGCAGCTTGGCCTCTGGGGCCAACGTCCTGACTTTC
CASSLASGANVLTF
>TRBJ1-3|TRBV15|NA|NA
TGTGCCACCAGCAGAGCGCCTGGAAACACCATATATTTT
CATSRAPGNTIYF
>TRBJ2-1|TRBV4-1|NA|NA
TGCGCCAGCAGCCAGGGTCCCCTTAACGAGCAGTTCTTC
CASSQGPLNEQFF
>TRBJ2-1|TRBV4-1|TRBD2|NA
TGCGCCAGCAGCCAAGATGGATATAGGCTAGCGGGGACTTACAATGAGCAGTTCTTC
CASSQDGYRLAGTYNEQFF
>TRBJ1-2|TRBV6-5|NA|many
TGTGCCAGCAGTAGACAGGCGGGGGGCTATGGCTACACCTTC
CASSRQAGGYGYTF
>TRBJ1-2|TRBV30|NA|few
TGTGCCTGGGGGCGAGACAGTCCCTTGGGCGGCTACACCTTC
CAWGRDSPLGGYTF
>TRBJ2-1|TRBV29-1|TRBD2|NA
TGCAGCGTCGGGACTAGCGGACCCAATGAGCAGTTCTTC
CSVGTSGPNEQFF
>TRBJ1-3|TRBV30|TRBD1|few
TGTGCCTGCCCGGGACAGGCCAACACCATATATTTT
CACPGQANTIYF
>TRBJ2-3|TRBV4-1|TRBD2|NA
TGCGCCAGCAGCTTAACGCTCACAGCCGGGACTAGAGTAGATACGCAGTATTTT
CASSLTLTAGTRVDTQYF
>TRBJ1-1|TRBV29-1|TRBD1|NA
TGCAGCGTCCACAGGGGAACTGAAGCTTTCTTT
CSVHRGTEAFF